This TCR beta chain was recovered during a study of memory CD4+ T cells and cytomegalovirus serostatus. The sort gate was single viable CD3+CD4+CD8-CD45RO+ cells for memory CD4+ T cells. With 4 bases clipped from V and 2 bases from J, the junction kept 7 bases outside the gene matches. This CDR3 has 15 amino acids. Germline V lookup: CDR1 LNHDA, CDR2 SQIVND (reference sequence). Repertoires were generated with immunoSEQ multiplex PCR, while TCRdb's copy carries only in-frame clones and drops some. The data show over 65,000 clones, around 80% seen once. The chain employs TRBV19 and TRBJ1-2; 7 bases align to TRBD1. The clonotype comes from an adult in good health and CMV-seronegative. Sample: memory CD4+ T cells from blood. The DNA for the CDR3 is TGTGCCAGTAGTAGACGCCGGGACAGCAACTATGGCTACACCTTC. Translating gives CASSRRRDSNYGYTF. Full variable domain (rest looked up from reference TRBV19 and TRBJ1-2): DGGITQSPKYLFRKEGQNVTLSCEQNLNHDAMYWYRQDPGQGLRLIYYSQIVNDFQKGDIAEGYSVSREKKESFPLTVTSAQKNPTAFYLCASSRRRDSNYGYTFGSGTRLTVV.